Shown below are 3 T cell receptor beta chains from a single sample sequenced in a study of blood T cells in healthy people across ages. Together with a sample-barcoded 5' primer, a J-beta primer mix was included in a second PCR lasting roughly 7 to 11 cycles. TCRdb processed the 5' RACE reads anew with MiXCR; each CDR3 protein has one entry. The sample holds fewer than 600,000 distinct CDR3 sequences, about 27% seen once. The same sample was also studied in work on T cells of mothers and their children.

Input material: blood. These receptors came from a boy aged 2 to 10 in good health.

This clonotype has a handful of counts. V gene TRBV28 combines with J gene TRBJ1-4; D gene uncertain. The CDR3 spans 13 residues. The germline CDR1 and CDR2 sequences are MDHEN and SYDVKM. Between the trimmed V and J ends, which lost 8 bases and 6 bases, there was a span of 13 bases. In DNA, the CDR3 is TGTGCCAGCGGGCAGTTAGAGCATGAAAAACTGTTTTTT. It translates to CASGQLEHEKLFF.

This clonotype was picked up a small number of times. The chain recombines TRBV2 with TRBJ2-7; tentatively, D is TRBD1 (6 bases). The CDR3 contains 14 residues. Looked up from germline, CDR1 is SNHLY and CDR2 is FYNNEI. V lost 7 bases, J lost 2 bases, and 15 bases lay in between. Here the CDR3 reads CASNILQGPYEQYF. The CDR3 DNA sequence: TGTGCCAGCAACATACTACAGGGCCCCTACGAGCAGTACTTC. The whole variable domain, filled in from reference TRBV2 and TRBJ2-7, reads EPEVTQTPSHQVTQMGQEVILRCVPISNHLYFYWYRQILGQKVEFLVSFYNNEISEKSEIFDDQFSVERPDGSNFTLKIRSTKLEDSAMYFCASNILQGPYEQYFGPGTRLTVT.

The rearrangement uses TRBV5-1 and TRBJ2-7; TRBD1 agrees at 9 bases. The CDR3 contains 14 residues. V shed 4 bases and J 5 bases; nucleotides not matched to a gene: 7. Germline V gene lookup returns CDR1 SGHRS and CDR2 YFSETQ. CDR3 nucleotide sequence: TGCGCCAGCAGCCCAACCGGGACAGGGAACGAGCAGTACTTC. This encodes CASSPTGTGNEQYF.